These 20 T cell receptor beta chains were all obtained from the same sample, sequenced in a study of cytomegalovirus exposure and HLA in healthy donors. PCR involved 60 Vbeta and 13 Jbeta primers. Method: immunoSEQ multiplex PCR; TCRdb's copy keeps in-frame clones and lacks some. The table has 100,000 to 150,000 clones, 65% to 85% seen once. Material: PBMCs. These receptors came from a woman aged 40 to 55 in good health and CMV-seronegative.

The chain links TRBV28 to TRBJ1-1; tentatively, D is TRBD1 (5 bases). Germline CDR1 MDHEN, CDR2 SYDVKM. Trimming took 8 bases from V and 4 from J, leaving 14 bases between them. This CDR3 comprises 13 residues. The CDR3 loop reads CASSTGSGTEAFF. The CDR3 DNA follows: TGTGCCAGCTCCACAGGCTCCGGCACTGAAGCTTTCTTT. The entire variable domain, with the rest obtained from reference TRBV28 and TRBJ1-1, is as follows: DVKVTQSSRYLVKRTGEKVFLECVQDMDHENMFWYRQDPGLGLRLIYFSYDVKMKEKGDIPEGYSVSREKKERFSLILESASTNQTSMYLCASSTGSGTEAFFGQGTRLTVV.

This clone was found a few times. The CDR3: CASRNTMDYTDTQYF. The CDR3 DNA reads TGTGCCAGCAGGAACACTATGGACTACACAGATACGCAGTATTTT. The chain carries TRBV28 and TRBJ2-3; tentative D call: TRBD2 (6 bases). The germline gives CDR1 MDHEN, CDR2 SYDVKM. V was clipped by 6 bases and J by 2 bases, with 15 bases between them. There are 15 residues in the CDR3.

This sequence joins TRBV7-8 and TRBJ2-1; 7 bases are a match to TRBD2. CDR3 length equals 14 residues. V lost 2 bases to trimming and J lost 7 bases; unmatched junction nucleotides: 5. Germline V gene sequence: CDR1 SGHVS, CDR2 FQNEAQ. CDR3 in amino acids: CASSLTTAGNEQFF. The CDR3 bases are TGTGCCAGCAGCTTAACGACAGCGGGGAATGAGCAGTTCTTC. The complete variable domain, with remaining parts taken from reference TRBV7-8 and TRBJ2-1, reads GAGVSQSPRYKVAKRGQDVALRCDPISGHVSLFWYQQALGQGPEFLTYFQNEAQLDKSGLPSDRFFAERPEGSVSTLKIQRTQQEDSAVYLCASSLTTAGNEQFFGPGTRLTVL.

This chain joins TRBV2 and TRBJ2-5; 11 bases match TRBD1. The CDR3 covers 17 residues. Germline-derived CDR1 and CDR2 are SNHLY and FYNNEI. V trimming: 5 bases; J trimming: 5 bases; junction bases outside the gene matches: 13. The CDR3 protein is CASSRDRGTGTTETQYF. As DNA, the CDR3 is TGTGCCAGCAGTCGGGACAGGGGGACCGGGACAACTGAGACCCAGTACTTC. Filled out from reference TRBV2 and TRBJ2-5, the complete variable domain reads EPEVTQTPSHQVTQMGQEVILRCVPISNHLYFYWYRQILGQKVEFLVSFYNNEISEKSEIFDDQFSVERPDGSNFTLKIRSTKLEDSAMYFCASSRDRGTGTTETQYFGPGTRLLVL.

The chain uses TRBV5-4 and TRBJ1-1, with 8 bases matching TRBD1. Unmatched junction bases numbered 8, after V lost 6 bases and J lost 1 base. The CDR3 is 15 amino acids. Germline V CDR1 and CDR2: SGHNT, YYREEE (reference sequence). The CDR3 coding sequence is TGTGCCAGCAACTCACAAACAGGGGGGAACACTGAAGCTTTCTTT. Protein: CASNSQTGGNTEAFF.

As for this clone: One end of the junction fails to match germline, which may point to a read error. The chain links TRBV6-5 to TRBJ2-7; weak D call: TRBD1 (6 bases). The germline CDR1 and CDR2 sequences are MNHEY and SVGAGI. The CDR3 runs 16 residues. The CDR3 bases are TGTGCCAGCAGTAACTCTGCTTCGAGACAGGCATACGAGCAGTACTTC. The encoded protein is CASSNSASRQAYEQYF.

The CDR3 region has the DNA TGTGCCAGCAGCTTAAAGACAGGGCACTATGGCTACACCTTC. Its protein is CASSLKTGHYGYTF. The gene calls are TRBV7-9 and TRBJ1-2; the match to TRBD1 covers 7 bases. This CDR3 is built from 14 residues. V gave up 2 bases and J gave up 3 bases; unmatched junction bases: 3. Germline CDR1 SEHNR, CDR2 FQNEAQ (reference sequence).

This clone showed up just a few times. V is TRBV5-1 and J is TRBJ2-1; 8 bases fit TRBD2. Germline lookup yields CDR1 SGHRS and CDR2 YFSETQ. After removal of 4 bases from V and 8 bases from J, the junction contained 5 bases not matched to a gene. The CDR3 consists of 13 residues. The DNA of the CDR3 is TGCGCCAGCAGCCGTGGGCGGGGGGATGAGCAGTTCTTC. Translating gives CASSRGRGDEQFF.

CDR3 in amino acids: CASSPQGMGSNQPQHF. CDR3 DNA: TGTGCCAGCAGCCCCCAGGGGATGGGGAGCAATCAGCCCCAGCATTTT. This chain connects TRBV11-2 to TRBJ1-5, with D tentatively TRBD1 (6 bases). The germline V gene has CDR1 SGHAT and CDR2 FQNNGV. The CDR3 runs to 16 residues. V dropped 5 bases and J dropped 1 base, with 15 bases sitting between them.

The genes are TRBV2 and TRBJ1-6, with D tentatively TRBD1 (5 bases). The V and J ends lost 9 bases and 9 bases respectively, with 18 bases between them. From germline, CDR1 is SNHLY and CDR2 FYNNEI. The CDR3 has 14 residues. CDR3 in amino acids: CARRDTRVGSPLHF. In DNA form, the CDR3 reads TGTGCCAGAAGAGATACCAGGGTTGGTTCACCCCTCCACTTT. The full variable domain, in which reference TRBV2 and TRBJ1-6 provide the parts outside the CDR3, is EPEVTQTPSHQVTQMGQEVILRCVPISNHLYFYWYRQILGQKVEFLVSFYNNEISEKSEIFDDQFSVERPDGSNFTLKIRSTKLEDSAMYFCARRDTRVGSPLHFGNGTRLTVT.

The chain couples TRBV7-6 to TRBJ2-1, with D perhaps TRBD1 (6 bases). The CDR3 is 14 amino acids. CDR1 and CDR2 (germline): SGHVS, FNYEAQ. The V end was cut by 3 bases, the J end by 6 bases, with 12 bases between. The CDR3 spells CASSLRTAINEQFF. The CDR3, as DNA: TGTGCCAGCAGCTTGAGGACAGCGATCAATGAGCAGTTCTTC.

This sequence joins TRBV19 and TRBJ1-1, with 9 bases aligning to TRBD1. The CDR3 is 13 residues long. Trimming removed 0 bases from V and 9 bases from J; junction bases left unmatched: 2. In germline, CDR1 is LNHDA, CDR2 SQIVND (reference sequence). CDR3 nucleotides: TGTGCCAGTAGTATAGAAGGACAGGGGAAAGCTTTCTTT. Translating gives CASSIEGQGKAFF.

CDR3 loop: CASSQDLMGGGRNTEAFF. In DNA form, the CDR3 reads TGTGCCAGCAGCCAAGATCTGATGGGAGGGGGACGGAACACTGAAGCTTTCTTT. The V gene is TRBV14, the J gene TRBJ1-1; D may be TRBD1 (6 bases). The germline V and J ends were trimmed by 0 bases and 1 base, with 18 bases remaining between them. CDR1 and CDR2 (germline): SGHDN, FVKESK. CDR3 length equals 18 residues.

This rearrangement joins TRBV7-9 to TRBJ2-7; 7 bases are shared with TRBD1. The germline gives CDR1 SEHNR, CDR2 FQNEAQ (reference sequence). There are 15 residues in the CDR3. V lost 6 bases to trimming and J lost 2 bases; unmatched junction nucleotides: 10. Written as DNA, the CDR3 is TGTGCCAGCAGTCCCCTGGACAGGAAAGCCTACGAGCAGTACTTC. Protein sequence: CASSPLDRKAYEQYF. Based on the CDR3 plus reference TRBV7-9 and TRBJ2-7, the full variable domain is DTGVSQNPRHKITKRGQNVTFRCDPISEHNRLYWYRQTLGQGPEFLTYFQNEAQLEKSRLLSDRFSAERPKGSFSTLEIQRTEQGDSAMYLCASSPLDRKAYEQYFGPGTRLTVT.

The chain combines TRBV27 with TRBJ2-1; 9 positions match TRBD1. J was trimmed by 8 bases and V by 0 bases; bases with no gene match: 8. The germline CDR1 and CDR2 sequences are MNHEY and SMNVEV (reference sequence). The length of the CDR3 is 16 residues. The CDR3 protein is CASSLSLTGGRDEQFF. CDR3 sequence (DNA): TGTGCCAGCAGTTTATCCTTAACAGGGGGCAGGGATGAGCAGTTCTTC.

The V gene is TRBV7-9, the J gene TRBJ1-1; the D gene is possibly TRBD1 (6 bases). This CDR3 is 16 amino acids long. V lost 6 bases, J lost 2 bases, and 19 bases lay in between. CDR1 is SEHNR and CDR2 is FQNEAQ in the germline V gene (reference sequence). The chain's CDR3 is CASRQFRQGRNTEAFF. CDR3 DNA: TGTGCCAGCAGGCAATTCCGCCAGGGGCGAAACACTGAAGCTTTCTTT.

CDR3 sequence reads: CASSLGRSSYEQYF. The CDR3 DNA is TGTGCCAGCAGCTTAGGCCGGTCATCGTACGAGCAGTACTTC. The genes are TRBV13 and TRBJ2-7; D ambiguous. The ends were cut back, 0 bases at V and 4 bases at J, with 10 bases in the middle. CDR1 is PRHDT and CDR2 is FYEKMQ in the germline V gene (reference sequence). The CDR3 covers 14 residues.

In its sample, this clone was seen once. This chain links TRBV25-1 with TRBJ1-4; TRBD1 aligns across 11 bases. Germline CDR1 and CDR2: MGHDK and SYGVNS. This CDR3 is 17 amino acids long. Trimming cost V 7 bases and J 0 bases; bases outside gene matches: 7. Here the CDR3 DNA reads TGTGCCAGCATTGGGACAGGGGGATTTGCAACTAATGAAAAACTGTTTTTT. It translates to CASIGTGGFATNEKLFF. Variable domain in full (rest from reference TRBV25-1 and TRBJ1-4): EADIYQTPRYLVIGTGKKITLECSQTMGHDKMYWYQQDPGMELHLIHYSYGVNSTEKGDLSSESTVSRIRTEHFPLTLESARPSHTSQYLCASIGTGGFATNEKLFFGSGTQLSVL.

CDR3 in amino acids: CASSTTGTGGLDTQYF. CDR3 in DNA: TGTGCCAGCAGTACAACCGGGACAGGGGGCCTAGATACGCAGTATTTT. The chain is built from TRBV28 and TRBJ2-3; TRBD1 agrees at 12 bases. CDR1 and CDR2 (germline): MDHEN, SYDVKM. The CDR3 is 16 amino acids. J gave up 5 bases and V 5 bases, and 8 bases lay outside the gene matches.

The genes are TRBV19 and TRBJ2-7; a weak D match, TRBD1 (6 bases). V was shortened by 3 bases and J by 5 bases, with 17 bases between the two germline ends. This CDR3 is 15 amino acids long. CDR1 is LNHDA, CDR2 SQIVND, per germline (reference sequence). DNA of the CDR3: TGTGCCAGTAGTATCTGGGGGCAGCCAAGCAACGAGCAGTACTTC. Its translation: CASSIWGQPSNEQYF.